These T cell receptor beta chains were read from a single sample in a study of neurological immune-mediated disorders. TCRdb fed the 5' RACE reads into MiXCR, producing one record per CDR3 protein. In the table there are fewer than 45,000 distinct CDR3 sequences, roughly 2.5% of which are singletons. The sample was PBMCs. These TCRs come from a man aged 25 to 45 with multiple sclerosis. The conserved cysteine and the conserved F or W are not part of the CDR3 here. Expanded clones get a size class; other rows say once, few or many, or leave the size out.

J,size,V,CDR3
TRBJ1-5,few,TRBV29-1,SVGDGRDQPQH
TRBJ2-7,many,TRBV20-1,SASRDRGDEQY
TRBJ1-1,many,TRBV20-1,SARDGRRNRNTEAF
TRBJ2-7,many,TRBV12-3/TRBV12-4,ASSQKIHEQY
TRBJ2-7,many,TRBV7-6,ASSFGRGPGGYEQY
TRBJ1-1,.,TRBV20-1,SARPIGEGSNTEAF
TRBJ2-7,many,TRBV27,ASSPSTRYEQY
TRBJ2-6,many,TRBV5-1,ASSLAPGTGANVLT
TRBJ2-1,many,TRBV7-8,ASTHRQGGGWF
TRBJ1-1,many,TRBV7-8,ASSPSRAEAF
TRBJ2-7,many,TRBV29-1,SVEVRAGYEQY
TRBJ2-3,few,TRBV20-1,SAGTNTDTQY
TRBJ2-1,many,TRBV20-1,SAKPPSGVYNEQF
TRBJ2-3,many,TRBV5-1,ASSELAGGETDTQY
TRBJ1-1,many,TRBV6-1,ASSEGENTEAF
TRBJ2-7,many,TRBV20-1,SADRDRASYEQY
TRBJ2-7,.,TRBV18,ASSPPGQGASYEQY
TRBJ1-1,many,TRBV12-3/TRBV12-4,ASSLVAGAEAF
TRBJ2-7,.,TRBV18,ASLEGGSSYEQY
TRBJ2-1,.,TRBV20-1,SASRLAGRDEQF
TRBJ1-5,many,TRBV20-1,SASPGADNQPQH
TRBJ2-7,many,TRBV5-1,ASSLGKNYEQY
TRBJ2-1,many,TRBV20-1,SASLPGPLDEQF
TRBJ2-5,many,TRBV20-1,SARDLGRGETQY
TRBJ2-5,many,TRBV5-1,ASSWGTGGEETQY
TRBJ2-1,many,TRBV6-5,ASSVQGRGNEQF
TRBJ2-1,many,TRBV3-1,ASSQQAGGFYNEQF
TRBJ2-7,many,TRBV5-1,ASSLGGLAGSGEQY
TRBJ2-7,many,TRBV5-1,ASRGDGSYEQY
TRBJ2-3,many,TRBV20-1,SARDLGTGDTDTQY
TRBJ2-7,many,TRBV27,ASSLRGDRSYEQY
TRBJ2-7,many,TRBV6-1,ASSEPGLAGRKQY
TRBJ1-2,many,TRBV6-6,ASTRQNYGYT
TRBJ1-2,many,TRBV5-1,ASGTGNYGYT
TRBJ1-1,many,TRBV6-5,ASNPTGGYTEAF
TRBJ2-7,many,TRBV25-1,ASSVRLGGEQY
TRBJ2-1,few,TRBV7-6,ASSLGDRVIARGEQF
TRBJ2-3,few,TRBV20-1,SARVLGPGDTQY
TRBJ2-7,many,TRBV6-5,ATTRGTYEQY
TRBJ1-1,many,TRBV6-6,ASSLSPGGNTEAF
TRBJ1-4,many,TRBV20-1,SAPGQGSEKLF
TRBJ1-6,many,TRBV9,ASSTTGHNSPLH
TRBJ1-5,many,TRBV7-9,ASSYRDTKTH
TRBJ1-1,many,TRBV7-2,ASSLVAGNTEAF
TRBJ1-5,many,TRBV20-1,SARRDRGNQPQH
TRBJ2-1,many,TRBV25-1,ASSDRGYNEQF
TRBJ2-3,many,TRBV7-6,ASSLADTQY
TRBJ1-1,many,TRBV20-1,SASAGHTEAF
TRBJ2-3,many,TRBV5-1,ASSLEDYTDTQY
TRBJ1-2,many,TRBV7-7,ASSPYGQGGGYT
TRBJ2-7,many,TRBV6-6,ASSPQQGSYEQY
TRBJ2-1,many,TRBV9,ASSVATFGAGSGRVSEQF